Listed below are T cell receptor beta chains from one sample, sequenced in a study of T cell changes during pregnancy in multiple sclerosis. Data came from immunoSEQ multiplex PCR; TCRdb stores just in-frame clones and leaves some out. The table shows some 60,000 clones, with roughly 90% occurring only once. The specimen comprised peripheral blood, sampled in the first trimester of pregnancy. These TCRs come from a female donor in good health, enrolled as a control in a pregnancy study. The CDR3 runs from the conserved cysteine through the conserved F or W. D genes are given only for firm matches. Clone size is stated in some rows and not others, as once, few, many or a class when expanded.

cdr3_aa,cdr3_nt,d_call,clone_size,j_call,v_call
CASSRLAGGTDTQYF,TGTGCCAGCAGTCGTTTAGCGGGGGGCACAGATACGCAGTATTTT,TRBD2,once,TRBJ2-3,TRBV2
CASSVLAANTGELFF,TGTGCCAGCAGTGTACTAGCGGCGAACACCGGGGAGCTGTTTTTT,TRBD2,-,TRBJ2-2,TRBV6-1
CAISPTFGGTGGGGYTF,TGTGCCATCAGCCCGACATTTGGCGGGACAGGGGGAGGCGGCTACACCTTC,TRBD1,-,TRBJ1-2,TRBV10-3
CASSSIGDLGNIQYF,TGTGCCAGCAGTTCCATCGGTGACCTAGGAAACATTCAGTACTTC,-,-,TRBJ2-4,TRBV28
CASSYSGAQYF,TGTGCCAGCAGTTACTCGGGAGCCCAGTACTTC,-,-,TRBJ2-5,TRBV6-5
CASRFGLAYEQYF,TGTGCCAGCCGATTCGGTTTGGCCTACGAGCAGTACTTC,-,-,TRBJ2-7,TRBV27
CASSESDSGANVLTF,TGTGCCAGCAGTGAGAGCGACTCCGGGGCCAACGTCCTGACTTTC,-,-,TRBJ2-6,TRBV2
CATGQGAYGYTF,TGTGCCACTGGACAGGGGGCCTATGGCTACACCTTC,TRBD1,-,TRBJ1-2,TRBV19
CASSDSGKQGEAFF,TGTGCCAGCAGTGACTCCGGGAAACAGGGTGAGGCTTTCTTT,-,-,TRBJ1-1,TRBV6-4
CASSYSWQASYNEQFF,TGTGCCAGCAGTTACTCGTGGCAGGCCAGCTACAATGAGCAGTTCTTC,-,-,TRBJ2-1,TRBV6-5
CASSPWQANTGELFF,TGCGCCAGCAGCCCCTGGCAGGCGAACACCGGGGAGCTGTTTTTT,-,-,TRBJ2-2,TRBV10-2
CASSRGSNYGYTF,TGTGCCAGCAGCCGGGGTTCCAACTATGGCTACACCTTC,-,-,TRBJ1-2,TRBV28
CASSPRGRGGDEKLFF,TGTGCCAGTAGTCCCCGGGGGAGGGGCGGTGACGAAAAACTGTTTTTT,-,-,TRBJ1-4,TRBV19
CASGRNEQYF,TGTGCCAGCGGGCGTAACGAGCAGTACTTC,-,once,TRBJ2-7,TRBV6-1
CASSYSGSSYNEQFF,TGTGCCAGCAGTTACTCTGGGAGCTCCTACAATGAGCAGTTCTTC,-,-,TRBJ2-1,TRBV6-5
CASSLFLRGSYNEQFF,TGTGCCAGCAGTTTATTCCTCAGGGGGTCTTACAATGAGCAGTTCTTC,TRBD1,-,TRBJ2-1,TRBV28
CASRPGTGESSYTF,TGTGCCAGCAGGCCCGGGACAGGCGAAAGTAGCTACACCTTC,TRBD1,-,TRBJ1-2,TRBV6-6
CASSLGQGYNSPLHF,TGTGCCAGCAGCTTAGGTCAGGGATATAATTCACCCCTCCACTTT,-,-,TRBJ1-6,TRBV7-2
CSAYSGNTDTQYF,TGCAGCGCGTATAGCGGAAACACAGATACGCAGTATTTT,-,-,TRBJ2-3,TRBV29-1
CSVEEGAGELFF,TGCAGCGTTGAAGAGGGAGCCGGGGAGCTGTTTTTT,-,-,TRBJ2-2,TRBV29-1
CASSSGTSDSNEQFF,TGTGCCAGCAGCTCTGGGACTAGCGATAGCAATGAGCAGTTCTTC,TRBD2,-,TRBJ2-1,TRBV5-4
CASTHQRGPGEQYF,TGTGCCAGCACCCACCAGCGGGGCCCCGGGGAGCAGTACTTC,TRBD2,-,TRBJ2-7,TRBV5-4
CASSQGGVDQETQYF,TGTGCCAGCAGCCAAGGGGGGGTAGATCAAGAGACCCAGTACTTC,-,many,TRBJ2-5,TRBV4-2
CASSGWGLQPSYNEQFF,TGTGCCAGCAGTGGATGGGGACTCCAACCTTCCTACAATGAGCAGTTCTTC,-,-,TRBJ2-1,TRBV2
CASSLRAAGGELFF,TGTGCCAGCAGCTTACGGGCCGCGGGGGGGGAGCTGTTTTTT,-,-,TRBJ2-2,TRBV9
CASSPPGQGPEQYF,TGTGCCAGCAGCCCTCCGGGACAGGGTCCCGAGCAGTACTTC,TRBD1,-,TRBJ2-7,TRBV11-2
CARTGQGEGEQYF,TGTGCCCGGACGGGACAGGGAGAGGGCGAGCAGTACTTC,TRBD1,-,TRBJ2-7,TRBV30
CAWKGIRAGNSPLHF,TGTGCCTGGAAGGGTATTCGGGCAGGGAATTCACCCCTCCACTTT,-,-,TRBJ1-6,TRBV30
CASSEAGTGDGYTF,TGTGCCAGCAGTGAAGCGGGGACAGGGGACGGCTACACCTTC,TRBD1,-,TRBJ1-2,TRBV6-1
CASSLGGGGEQFF,TGTGCCAGTAGTCTGGGGGGGGGCGGGGAGCAGTTCTTC,-,-,TRBJ2-1,TRBV19
CASSPHGAYEQYF,TGTGCCAGTAGTCCCCACGGGGCCTACGAGCAGTACTTC,-,-,TRBJ2-7,TRBV19
CAWSVGGGAVEQFF,TGTGCCTGGAGCGTTGGCGGGGGGGCCGTTGAGCAGTTCTTC,TRBD2,-,TRBJ2-1,TRBV30
CASSGRVQGNQPQHF,TGTGCCAGCAGTGGCAGGGTCCAGGGCAATCAGCCCCAGCATTTT,-,-,TRBJ1-5,TRBV6-1
CASSIQGPQETQYF,TGTGCCAGCAGCATTCAGGGGCCCCAAGAGACCCAGTACTTC,-,once,TRBJ2-5,TRBV21-1
CASSIGALGMNTEAFF,TGTGCCAGTAGTATAGGGGCTCTGGGCATGAACACTGAAGCTTTCTTT,-,-,TRBJ1-1,TRBV19
CASSYGVSQPQHF,TGTGCCAGCAGTTACGGGGTAAGCCAGCCCCAGCATTTT,-,-,TRBJ1-5,TRBV27
CASSQALLAYNEQFF,TGTGCCAGCAGCCAGGCCCTACTTGCCTACAATGAGCAGTTCTTC,-,-,TRBJ2-1,TRBV11-3
CASSLVAGIAFF,TGTGCCAGCAGTTTGGTAGCGGGGATAGCTTTCTTT,-,-,TRBJ1-1,TRBV28
CASSYIQVNHWPQHF,TGTGCCAGCAGTTACATACAGGTCAATCATTGGCCCCAGCATTTT,-,-,TRBJ1-5,TRBV6-6
CASHPLAGANTGELFF,TGTGCCAGCCACCCACTAGCGGGGGCGAACACCGGGGAGCTGTTTTTT,TRBD2,-,TRBJ2-2,TRBV11-2
CASSSWANTIYF,TGTGCCAGCTCTTCCTGGGCCAACACCATATATTTT,-,-,TRBJ1-3,TRBV18
CASSSLGTGYNSPLHF,TGTGCCAGCAGCTCCTTGGGGACAGGTTACAATTCACCCCTCCACTTT,TRBD1,-,TRBJ1-6,TRBV9
CASSLAAQGLNYGYTF,TGTGCCAGCAGCTTAGCGGCCCAGGGGCTTAACTATGGCTACACCTTC,-,-,TRBJ1-2,TRBV7-8
CASRSDRVPGNTIYF,TGTGCCAGTAGAAGTGACAGGGTCCCTGGAAACACCATATATTTT,TRBD1,-,TRBJ1-3,TRBV19
CASSLGQAVSYEQYF,TGTGCCAGCAGCTTGGGACAGGCAGTCTCCTACGAGCAGTACTTC,-,-,TRBJ2-7,TRBV5-6
CASSLLNRGGEQYF,TGTGCCAGCAGCTTATTAAACAGGGGGGGGGAGCAGTACTTC,-,-,TRBJ2-7,TRBV11-2
CASSEGGLAGVEQFF,TGTGCCAGTAGTGAGGGGGGACTAGCGGGGGTAGAGCAGTTCTTC,TRBD2,-,TRBJ2-1,TRBV19
CASSALISGNTIYF,TGTGCCAGCAGTGCCCTTATCTCTGGAAACACCATATATTTT,-,-,TRBJ1-3,TRBV2
CASSSRQGQPYEQYF,TGTGCCAGCAGCTCCCGACAGGGCCAGCCCTACGAGCAGTACTTC,TRBD1,-,TRBJ2-7,TRBV11-2
CASTPGQVLSGNTIYF,TGTGCCAGTACCCCGGGACAGGTCCTCTCTGGAAACACCATATATTTT,TRBD1,-,TRBJ1-3,TRBV19
CASSVDGGQGRYGYTF,TGTGCCAGCAGCGTAGATGGGGGACAGGGGAGGTATGGCTACACCTTC,TRBD1,-,TRBJ1-2,TRBV9
CASSLVRGQDDGYTF,TGTGCCAGCAGCTTGGTCAGGGGGCAAGACGATGGCTACACCTTC,TRBD1,-,TRBJ1-2,TRBV5-4
CASSLEPDTVYGYTF,TGCGCCAGCAGCTTAGAGCCCGACACGGTCTATGGCTACACCTTC,-,-,TRBJ1-2,TRBV5-1
CAWSGDRSYYGYTF,TGTGCCTGGAGTGGTGACAGGAGTTATTATGGCTACACCTTC,-,-,TRBJ1-2,TRBV30
CASSSPDRGVYGYTF,TGCGCCAGCAGCTCCCCGGACAGGGGAGTATATGGCTACACCTTC,TRBD1,-,TRBJ1-2,TRBV5-1